The following is a TCR beta chain sequence with its context. Only a few counts were recorded for this clone. The antigen it binds to is not known. Per-base qualities were not stored, and no clone one base away is much larger. This sample was included in a study of beta chain features in type 1 diabetes (dated by TCRdb to the late 2010s). As for the study more broadly: Mean age, gender distribution, total cell number and subset yield were not different between patients and healthy donors. Naive and central memory subsets were obtained from all 28 donors, but regulatory and stem cell-like memory subsets were isolated from only 8 patients and roughly 8 healthy donors. In the study, recently diagnosed type 1 diabetes patients and matched healthy donors were compared on the TCRB repertoires of their sorted circulating CD4+ T cell subsets. A total of 100 million to 140 million sorted cells were examined across all samples, and the number of cells per subset was strongly correlated with RNA yield.

General study outcomes and caveats: Because the HLA sub-analyses included only small numbers of individuals, any influence of HLA type on TCRB rearrangement was left unresolved. Naive, central memory and regulatory TCRB repertoires appeared more similar among patients than among healthy donors. At VDJ recombination sites, patients with type 1 diabetes made fewer insertions and deleted more nucleotides, a pattern implying thymic rearrangement abnormalities. Because cDNA rather than genomic DNA was sequenced, highly expressing activated cells could have been over-represented, although no difference in activation and CD3 levels was found between groups. PCR may preferentially amplify shorter templates, but because patient and control samples were amplified and corrected together, any resulting skew would affect both groups equally. Type 1 diabetes patients showed a moderate but significant shortening of TCRB CDR3 length in all four CD4+ subsets.

Each donor gave one peripheral blood draw, approximately 120 mL on average, collected into heparinised tubes. Using a panel that included CD45RO, CCR7, CD25, CD127, CD95 and CD27, naive, central memory, regulatory and stem cell-like memory CD4+ T cells were sorted on a BD FACSAria II. All sorted populations exceeded 98% purity. PBMCs were separated immediately by Lymphoprep density gradient centrifugation and were stained directly, without being cultured. So that batch effects would be minimized, each experiment stained and sorted samples in pairs, pairing one healthy donor with one patient. Relative to germline, V is 4 bases shorter and J is 1 base shorter, with 13 bases between their ends. Reading from cysteine to phenylalanine, the CDR3 counts 15 amino acids. Of the read, only the CDR3 DNA is kept; its 45 bases are in frame from base 1. The germline V gene sets CDR1 to SGHVS and CDR2 to FNYEAQ.

The High Capacity cDNA Reverse Transcription Kit was used to reverse transcribe all of the isolated RNA, meaning that expressed TCRB transcripts were what got sequenced. Deep immunoSEQ sequencing was performed on naive, central memory and regulatory T cell samples, with an average of approximately 4 million total reads per sample. After sorted cells were lysed in RLT buffer, RNA was extracted with DNase-treated RNeasy Micro or Mini kits, with the choice depending on cell number. To prevent cross-contamination, each cell subset was processed individually, whereas patient and healthy donor samples were processed jointly. The immunoSEQ multiplex PCR was used to amplify TCRB sequences from cDNA, yielding 87-bp fragments that span the CDR3 region. Amplicons were sequenced on the Illumina HiSeq platform. On the study's bioinformatics: Synthetic template baselines were used to correct PCR bias computationally, reads within Hamming distance 2 were collapsed together, and singletons that could not be merged were discarded. Reads were aligned to IMGT to assign V, D and J genes, CDR3 length, and insertions or deletions at six rearrangement sites. Clonotype counts were normalized to sorted cell number within each subset before computing true diversity and Gini coefficients with the tcR R package. The overlap coefficient, calculated on TCRB nucleotide sequences, was used to quantify repertoire sharing. TCRdb's version of the immuneACCESS table is confined to in-frame rearrangements and falls short of the full clone set. An unresolved V gene accounts for under half of the shortfall where checked; the remainder is of unknown origin. V and J calls and clone size follow that table, whereas D and trimming were derived from the DNA. The sample includes roughly 150,000 clones, with 7.8% observed a single time. Of the sample, about 0.9% falls within the top ten clones.

Sequenced input: central memory CD4+ T cells from blood. Recombination linked TRBV7-6 to TRBJ1-1; the D segment cannot be called with confidence. This clonotype was sampled from a woman aged 35 to 49 with type 1 diabetes. The bases are TGTGCCAGCAGCTCCAATGTAGCAGCGAACACTGAAGCTTTCTTT. Translation gives CASSSNVAANTEAFF.